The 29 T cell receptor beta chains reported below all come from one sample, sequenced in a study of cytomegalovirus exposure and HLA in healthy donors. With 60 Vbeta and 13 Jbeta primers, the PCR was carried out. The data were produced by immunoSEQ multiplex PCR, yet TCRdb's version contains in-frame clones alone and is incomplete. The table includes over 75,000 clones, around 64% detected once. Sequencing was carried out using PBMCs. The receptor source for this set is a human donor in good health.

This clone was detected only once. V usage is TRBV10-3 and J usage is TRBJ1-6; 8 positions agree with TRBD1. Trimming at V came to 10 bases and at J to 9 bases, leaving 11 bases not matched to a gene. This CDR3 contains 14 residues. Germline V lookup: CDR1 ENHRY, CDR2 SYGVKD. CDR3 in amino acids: CATETGAPSSPLHF. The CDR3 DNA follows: TGTGCCACCGAGACAGGGGCCCCGAGTTCACCCCTCCACTTT.

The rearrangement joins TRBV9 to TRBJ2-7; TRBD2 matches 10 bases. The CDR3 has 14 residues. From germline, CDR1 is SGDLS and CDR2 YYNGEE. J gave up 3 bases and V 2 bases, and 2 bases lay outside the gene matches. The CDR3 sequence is CASSVSSGGYEQYF. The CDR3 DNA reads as TGTGCCAGCAGCGTTTCTAGCGGGGGCTACGAGCAGTACTTC.

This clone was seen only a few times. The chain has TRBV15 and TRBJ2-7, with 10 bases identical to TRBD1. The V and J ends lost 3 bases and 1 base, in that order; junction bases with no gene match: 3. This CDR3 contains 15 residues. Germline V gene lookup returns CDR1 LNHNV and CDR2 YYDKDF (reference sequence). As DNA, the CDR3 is TGTGCCACCAGCAGCCGGACAGGGGGGTCCTACGAGCAGTACTTC. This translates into CATSSRTGGSYEQYF.

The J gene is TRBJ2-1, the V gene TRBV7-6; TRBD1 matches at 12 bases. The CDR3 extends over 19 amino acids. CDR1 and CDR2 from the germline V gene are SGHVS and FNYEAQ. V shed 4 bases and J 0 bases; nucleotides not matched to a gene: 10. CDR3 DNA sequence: TGTGCCAGCAGCTCTCAGGGACAGGGGGCGGCCTACTCCTACAATGAGCAGTTCTTC. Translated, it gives CASSSQGQGAAYSYNEQFF. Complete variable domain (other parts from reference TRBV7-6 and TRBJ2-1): GAGVSQSPRYKVTKRGQDVALRCDPISGHVSLYWYRQALGQGPEFLTYFNYEAQQDKSGLPNDRFSAERPEGSISTLTIQRTEQRDSAMYRCASSSQGQGAAYSYNEQFFGPGTRLTVL.

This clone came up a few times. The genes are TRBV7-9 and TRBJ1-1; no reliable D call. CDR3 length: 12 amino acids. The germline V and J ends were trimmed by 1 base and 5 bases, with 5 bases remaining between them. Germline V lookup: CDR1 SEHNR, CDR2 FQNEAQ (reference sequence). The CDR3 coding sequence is TGTGCCAGCAGCTTAGTAGAAACTGAAGCTTTCTTT. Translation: CASSLVETEAFF.

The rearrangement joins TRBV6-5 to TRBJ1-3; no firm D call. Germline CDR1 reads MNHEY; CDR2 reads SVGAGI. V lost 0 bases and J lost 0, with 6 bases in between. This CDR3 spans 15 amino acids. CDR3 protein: CASSYSGNSGNTIYF. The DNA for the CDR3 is TGTGCCAGCAGTTACTCTGGCAACTCTGGAAACACCATATATTTT.

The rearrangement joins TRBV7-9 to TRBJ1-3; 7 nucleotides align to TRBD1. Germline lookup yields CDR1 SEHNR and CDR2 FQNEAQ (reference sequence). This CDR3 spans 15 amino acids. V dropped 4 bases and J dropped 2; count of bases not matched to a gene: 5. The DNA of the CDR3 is TGTGCCAGCAGCTCCGTACAGGGGACTGGAAACACCATATATTTT. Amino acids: CASSSVQGTGNTIYF.

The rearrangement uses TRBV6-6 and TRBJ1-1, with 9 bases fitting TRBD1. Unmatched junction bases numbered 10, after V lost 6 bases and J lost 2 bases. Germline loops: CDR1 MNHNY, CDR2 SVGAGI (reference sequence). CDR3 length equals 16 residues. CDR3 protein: CASRKEGTGLNTEAFF. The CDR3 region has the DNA TGTGCCAGCAGGAAAGAGGGGACAGGGTTAAACACTGAAGCTTTCTTT.

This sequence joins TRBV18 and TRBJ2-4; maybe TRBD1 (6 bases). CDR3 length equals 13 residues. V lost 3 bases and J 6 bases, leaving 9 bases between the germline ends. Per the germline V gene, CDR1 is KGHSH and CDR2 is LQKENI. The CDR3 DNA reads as TGTGCCAGCTCACCGCCACAGGGAAACATTCAGTACTTC. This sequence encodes CASSPPQGNIQYF.

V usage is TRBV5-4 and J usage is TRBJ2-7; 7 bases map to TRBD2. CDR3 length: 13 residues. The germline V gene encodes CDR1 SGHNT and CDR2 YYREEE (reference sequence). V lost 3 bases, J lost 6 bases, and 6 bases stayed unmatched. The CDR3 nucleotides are TGTGCCAGCAGCTCAAGCGGGGTTAGCGAGCAGTACTTC. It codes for CASSSSGVSEQYF.

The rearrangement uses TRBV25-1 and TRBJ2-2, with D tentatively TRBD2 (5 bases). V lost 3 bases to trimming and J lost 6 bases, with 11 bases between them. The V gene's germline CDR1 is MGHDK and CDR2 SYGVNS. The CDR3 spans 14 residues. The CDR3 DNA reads TGTGCCAGCAGTGATCCCTCGCGGGCCGGGGAGCTGTTTTTT. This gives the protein CASSDPSRAGELFF.

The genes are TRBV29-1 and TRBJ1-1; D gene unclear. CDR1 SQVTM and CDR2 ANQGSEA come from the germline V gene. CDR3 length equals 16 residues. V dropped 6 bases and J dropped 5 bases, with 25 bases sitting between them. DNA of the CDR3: TGCAGCGTCGCCCTCTGGCGGCTTGGAGGCGGTACTGAAGCTTTCTTT. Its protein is CSVALWRLGGGTEAFF.

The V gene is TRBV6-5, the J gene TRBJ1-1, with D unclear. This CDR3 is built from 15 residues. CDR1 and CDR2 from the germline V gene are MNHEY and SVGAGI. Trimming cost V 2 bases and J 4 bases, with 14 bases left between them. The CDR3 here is CASSYPSAERTEAFF. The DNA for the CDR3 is TGTGCCAGCAGTTACCCTAGCGCTGAACGCACTGAAGCTTTCTTT.

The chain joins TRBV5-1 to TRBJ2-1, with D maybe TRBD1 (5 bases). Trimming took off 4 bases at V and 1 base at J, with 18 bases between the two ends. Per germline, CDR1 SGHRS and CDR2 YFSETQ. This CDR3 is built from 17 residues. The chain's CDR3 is CASSGGRAPNSYNEQFF. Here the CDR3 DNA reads TGCGCCAGCAGCGGCGGCAGGGCCCCAAATTCCTACAATGAGCAGTTCTTC. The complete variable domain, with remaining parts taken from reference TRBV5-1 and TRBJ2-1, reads KAGVTQTPRYLIKTRGQQVTLSCSPISGHRSVSWYQQTPGQGLQFLFEYFSETQRNKGNFPGRFSGRQFSNSRSEMNVSTLELGDSALYLCASSGGRAPNSYNEQFFGPGTRLTVL.

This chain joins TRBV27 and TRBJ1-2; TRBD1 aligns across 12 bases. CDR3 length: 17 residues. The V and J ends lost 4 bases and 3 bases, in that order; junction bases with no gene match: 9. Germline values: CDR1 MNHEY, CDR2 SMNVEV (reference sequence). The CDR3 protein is CASSSTTGTGGHYGYTF. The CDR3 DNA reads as TGTGCCAGCAGTTCCACCACCGGGACAGGGGGCCACTATGGCTACACCTTC.

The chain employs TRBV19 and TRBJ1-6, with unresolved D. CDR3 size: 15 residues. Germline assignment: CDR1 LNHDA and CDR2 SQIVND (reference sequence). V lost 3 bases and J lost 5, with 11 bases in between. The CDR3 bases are TGTGCCAGTAGTATTACACAGCCCAATAATTCACCCCTCCACTTT. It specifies CASSITQPNNSPLHF.

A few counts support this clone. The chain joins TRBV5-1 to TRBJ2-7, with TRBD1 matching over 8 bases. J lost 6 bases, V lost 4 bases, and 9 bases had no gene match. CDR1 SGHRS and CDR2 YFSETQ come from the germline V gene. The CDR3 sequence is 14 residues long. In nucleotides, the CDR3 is TGCGCCAGCAGCACGACAGGGGCCGAGGGCGAGCAGTACTTC. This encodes CASSTTGAEGEQYF.

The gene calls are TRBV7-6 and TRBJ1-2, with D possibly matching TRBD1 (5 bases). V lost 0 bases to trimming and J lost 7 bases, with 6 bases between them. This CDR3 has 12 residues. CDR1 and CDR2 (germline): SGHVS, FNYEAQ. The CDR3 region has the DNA TGTGCCAGCAGCTTAGCCGGGGGTGGCTACACCTTC. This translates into CASSLAGGGYTF.

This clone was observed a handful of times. The CDR3 DNA is TGTGCCACCTTGGACACGCCTGGCTATGGCTACACCTTC. Translated: CATLDTPGYGYTF. This sequence joins TRBV2 and TRBJ1-2; a weak D match, TRBD1 (5 bases). Trimming cost V 10 bases and J 4 bases, with 16 bases left between them. There are 13 residues in the CDR3. In germline, CDR1 is SNHLY, CDR2 FYNNEI.

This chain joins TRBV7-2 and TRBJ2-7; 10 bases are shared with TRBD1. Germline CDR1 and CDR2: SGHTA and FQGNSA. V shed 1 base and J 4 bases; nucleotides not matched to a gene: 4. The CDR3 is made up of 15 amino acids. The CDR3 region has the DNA TGTGCCAGCAGCTTAGGGCAGGGACAGGGGTACGAGCAGTACTTC. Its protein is CASSLGQGQGYEQYF.

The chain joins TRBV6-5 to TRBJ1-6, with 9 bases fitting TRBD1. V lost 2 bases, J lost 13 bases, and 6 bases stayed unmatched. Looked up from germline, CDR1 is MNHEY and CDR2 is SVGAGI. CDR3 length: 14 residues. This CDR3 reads CASSYLQGAIPLHF. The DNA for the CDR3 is TGTGCCAGCAGTTACCTACAGGGGGCAATCCCCCTCCACTTT.

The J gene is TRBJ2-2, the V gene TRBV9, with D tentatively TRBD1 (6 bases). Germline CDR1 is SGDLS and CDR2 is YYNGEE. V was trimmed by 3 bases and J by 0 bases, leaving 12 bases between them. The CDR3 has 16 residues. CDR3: CASSARDIPNTGELFF. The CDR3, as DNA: TGTGCCAGCAGCGCACGGGACATCCCGAACACCGGGGAGCTGTTTTTT.

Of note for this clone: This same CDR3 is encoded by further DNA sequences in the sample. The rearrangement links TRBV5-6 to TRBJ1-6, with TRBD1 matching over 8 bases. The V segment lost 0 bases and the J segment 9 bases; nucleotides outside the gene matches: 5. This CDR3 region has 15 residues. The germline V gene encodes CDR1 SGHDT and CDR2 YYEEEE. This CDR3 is CASSLGQGASSPLHF. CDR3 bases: TGTGCCAGCAGCTTGGGTCAGGGGGCGAGTTCACCCCTCCACTTT.

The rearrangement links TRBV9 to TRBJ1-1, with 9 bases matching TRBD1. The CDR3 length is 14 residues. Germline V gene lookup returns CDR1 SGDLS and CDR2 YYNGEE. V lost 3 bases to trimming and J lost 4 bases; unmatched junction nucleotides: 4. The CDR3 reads CASSAVTGGTEAFF. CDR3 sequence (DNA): TGTGCCAGCAGCGCAGTGACAGGGGGCACTGAAGCTTTCTTT. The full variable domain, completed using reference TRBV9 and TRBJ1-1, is DSGVTQTPKHLITATGQRVTLRCSPRSGDLSVYWYQQSLDQGLQFLIQYYNGEERAKGNILERFSAQQFPDLHSELNLSSLELGDSALYFCASSAVTGGTEAFFGQGTRLTVV.

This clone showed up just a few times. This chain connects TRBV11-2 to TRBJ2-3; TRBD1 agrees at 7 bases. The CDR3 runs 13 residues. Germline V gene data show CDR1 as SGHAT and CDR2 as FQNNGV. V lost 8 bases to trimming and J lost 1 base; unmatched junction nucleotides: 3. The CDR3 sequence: CASEGGRTDTQYF. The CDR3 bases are TGTGCCAGCGAAGGGGGCCGCACAGATACGCAGTATTTT.

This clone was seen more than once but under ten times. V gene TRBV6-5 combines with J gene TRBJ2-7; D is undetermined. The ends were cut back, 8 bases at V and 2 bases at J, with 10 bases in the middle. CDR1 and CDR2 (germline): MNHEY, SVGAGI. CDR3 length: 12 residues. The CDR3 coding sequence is TGTGCCAGCCATAGTCCCGCCTACGAGCAGTACTTC. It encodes CASHSPAYEQYF.

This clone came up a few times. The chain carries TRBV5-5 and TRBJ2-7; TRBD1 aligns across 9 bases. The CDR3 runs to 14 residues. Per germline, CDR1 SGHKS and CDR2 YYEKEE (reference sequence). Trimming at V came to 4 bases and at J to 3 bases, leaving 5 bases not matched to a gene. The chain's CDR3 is CASSGTGPLYEQYF. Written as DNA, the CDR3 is TGTGCCAGCAGCGGGACAGGGCCTCTCTACGAGCAGTACTTC.

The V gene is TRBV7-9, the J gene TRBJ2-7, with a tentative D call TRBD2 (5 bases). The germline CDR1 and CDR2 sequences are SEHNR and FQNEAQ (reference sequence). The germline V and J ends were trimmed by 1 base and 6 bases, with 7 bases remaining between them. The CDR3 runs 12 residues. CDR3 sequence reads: CASSLGGREQYF. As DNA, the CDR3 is TGTGCCAGCAGCTTAGGAGGGCGCGAGCAGTACTTC.

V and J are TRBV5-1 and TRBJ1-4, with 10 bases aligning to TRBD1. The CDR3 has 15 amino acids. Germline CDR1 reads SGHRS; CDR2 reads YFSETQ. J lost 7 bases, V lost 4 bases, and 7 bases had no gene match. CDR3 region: CASSRGDRGSEKLFF. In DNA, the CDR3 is TGCGCCAGCAGCCGGGGGGACAGGGGCAGTGAAAAACTGTTTTTT.